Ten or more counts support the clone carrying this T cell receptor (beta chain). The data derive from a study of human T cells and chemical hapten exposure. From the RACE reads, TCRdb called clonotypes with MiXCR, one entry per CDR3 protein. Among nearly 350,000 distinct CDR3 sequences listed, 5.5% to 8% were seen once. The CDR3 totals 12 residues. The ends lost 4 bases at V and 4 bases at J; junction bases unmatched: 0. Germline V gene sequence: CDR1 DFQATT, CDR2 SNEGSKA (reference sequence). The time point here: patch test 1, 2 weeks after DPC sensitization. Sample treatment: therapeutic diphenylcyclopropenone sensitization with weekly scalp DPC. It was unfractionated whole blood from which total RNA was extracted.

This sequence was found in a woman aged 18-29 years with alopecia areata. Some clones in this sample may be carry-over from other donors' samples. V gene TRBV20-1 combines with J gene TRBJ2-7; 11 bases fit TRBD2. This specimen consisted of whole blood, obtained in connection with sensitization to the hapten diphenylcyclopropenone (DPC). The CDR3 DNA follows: TGCAGTGCTACTAGCGGGGGGTACGAGCAGTACTTC. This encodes CSATSGGYEQYF.